A selection of T cell receptor beta chains follows, all from one sample in a study of regulatory T cells in long-lasting Graves disease. TCRdb itself ran the multiplex PCR reads through MiXCR, one entry per CDR3 protein. The sample contains roughly 500,000 distinct CDR3 sequences, 14% of which appear only once. The same data also contributed to another study, on T cells in Graves' hyperthyroidism and ophthalmopathy.

The sequencing here drew on peripheral blood mononuclear cells (PBMCs), taken at new diagnosis, from a patient treated with antithyroid drugs. The source is a woman aged 50 to 65 with Graves disease. The CDR3 runs from the conserved cysteine through the conserved F or W. Fields, in order: J gene, V gene, D gene, clone size, CDR3 protein, CDR3 DNA. D genes are given only for firm matches. Size is omitted from some rows. Given values are once, few, many or a class for expanded clones.

TRBJ2-5	TRBV7-2	TRBD1	few	CASRMTGGRETQYF	TGTGCCAGCAGAATGACAGGGGGCAGAGAGACCCAGTACTTC
TRBJ1-1	TRBV5-1	NA	NA	CASSSRTDMNTEAFF	TGCGCCAGCAGCTCAAGGACGGACATGAACACTGAAGCTTTCTTT
TRBJ1-2	TRBV28	TRBD1	NA	CASSLYRTGGYGYTF	TGTGCCAGCAGTTTATACAGGACAGGGGGCTATGGCTACACCTTC
TRBJ2-1	TRBV5-1	NA	many	CASSLERYSYNEQFF	TGCGCCAGCAGCTTGGAGCGGTACTCCTACAATGAGCAGTTCTTC
TRBJ1-1	TRBV30	NA	many	CAWRGQGGNTEAFF	TGTGCCTGGAGGGGGCAGGGAGGGAACACTGAAGCTTTCTTT
TRBJ2-6	TRBV2	TRBD1	NA	CASGDRGQFSGANVLTF	TGTGCCAGCGGGGACAGGGGGCAATTCTCTGGGGCCAACGTCCTGACTTTC
TRBJ2-1	TRBV2	TRBD2	many	CASSDATSGSLYEQFF	TGTGCCAGCAGTGATGCCACTAGCGGGAGCCTCTATGAGCAGTTCTTC
TRBJ1-1	TRBV29-1	TRBD1	few	CSVANRGLGTEAFF	TGCAGCGTCGCCAACAGGGGGCTTGGGACTGAAGCTTTCTTT
TRBJ2-7	TRBV20-1	TRBD1	many	CSASGQGAREQYF	TGCAGTGCTTCCGGACAGGGGGCGCGGGAGCAGTACTTC
TRBJ2-3	TRBV11-2	NA	NA	CASSARRGTDTQYF	TGTGCCAGCAGCGCCAGGAGAGGCACAGATACGCAGTATTTT
TRBJ1-4	TRBV5-8	NA	NA	CASSSGIGEKLFF	TGTGCCAGCAGCTCGGGTATTGGGGAAAAACTGTTTTTT
TRBJ2-1	TRBV5-6	NA	NA	CASSLASGSGEQFF	TGTGCCAGCAGCTTGGCTTCCGGGTCCGGTGAGCAGTTCTTC
TRBJ1-2	TRBV7-8	NA	many	CASRLNGNGYTF	TGTGCCAGCAGGTTAAATGGGAATGGCTACACCTTC
TRBJ1-4	TRBV19	TRBD1	NA	CASTRPGTGNEKLFF	TGTGCCAGTACCCGCCCCGGGACAGGGAATGAAAAACTGTTTTTT
TRBJ2-7	TRBV27	NA	many	CASSLQGTSSYEQYF	TGTGCCAGCAGTTTACAGGGCACAAGCTCCTACGAGCAGTACTTC